These 3 T cell receptor beta chains came from one sample sequenced in a study of T cell repertoires in cytomegalovirus infection. TCRdb recomputed calls from the reads with MiXCR, one row per CDR3 protein. The sample includes 300,000 or so distinct CDR3 sequences, 9.6% of them seen just once. Sample: PBMCs. Receptors were obtained from a human donor in good health (CMV status not recorded). Some clones in this sample may be carry-over from other donors' samples.

The gene calls are TRBV5-4 and TRBJ2-7, with TRBD2 matching 8 bases. From germline, CDR1 is SGHNT and CDR2 YYREEE (reference sequence). The CDR3 extends over 17 amino acids. After removal of 0 bases from V and 3 bases from J, the junction contained 11 bases not matched to a gene. CDR3 protein: CASSLGASGGGYYEQYF. CDR3 in DNA: TGTGCCAGCAGCTTGGGGGCCTCGGGCGGGGGGTACTACGAGCAGTACTTC.

This clonotype was observed at least ten times. The chain joins TRBV7-9 to TRBJ2-5; D not certain. CDR3 size: 15 residues. Trimming removed 2 bases at V and 2 bases at J, with 12 bases between. Germline V gene data show CDR1 as SEHNR and CDR2 as FQNEAQ (reference sequence). The CDR3, as DNA: TGTGCCAGCAGCTTACGGGCCCAGGTGCAAGAGACCCAGTACTTC. Translation gives CASSLRAQVQETQYF. The full variable domain, its missing parts supplied by reference TRBV7-9 and TRBJ2-5, is DTGVSQNPRHKITKRGQNVTFRCDPISEHNRLYWYRQTLGQGPEFLTYFQNEAQLEKSRLLSDRFSAERPKGSFSTLEIQRTEQGDSAMYLCASSLRAQVQETQYFGPGTRLLVL.

This clonotype came up many times. The rearrangement links TRBV5-4 to TRBJ1-6, with D unresolved. V shed 2 bases and J shed 0 bases, with 6 bases lying between them. The length of the CDR3 is 15 residues. Germline CDR1 SGHNT, CDR2 YYREEE (reference sequence). The CDR3 coding sequence is TGTGCCAGCAGCTTAACGGGCTCCTATAATTCACCCCTCCACTTT. It translates to CASSLTGSYNSPLHF.